The rows below give T cell receptor beta chains drawn from one sample of a study of blood T cell repertoires in COVID-19. Measured with immunoSEQ multiplex PCR; TCRdb has only the in-frame clones, and not every one. Here the sample spans tens of thousands of clones, roughly 80% being singletons. The sequencing sample was made of PBMCs or T cells enriched from blood (not recorded which). The receptors derive from a woman in her thirties or forties with acute COVID-19. CDR3s include the opening cysteine and the closing phenylalanine or tryptophan. Each record gives: D gene, clone size, J gene, V gene, CDR3 protein, CDR3 DNA. A D gene is named only where the DNA matches it firmly. Expanded clones are given a class, and other clones once, few, many or no size at all.

D gene: TRBD2
clone size: few
J gene: TRBJ2-3
V gene: TRBV2
CDR3 protein: CASSEAQGGGRGSDTQYF
CDR3 DNA: TGTGCCAGCAGTGAAGCGCAGGGTGGCGGGAGAGGGTCAGATACGCAGTATTTT

D gene: TRBD1
clone size: NA
J gene: TRBJ1-1
V gene: TRBV19
CDR3 protein: CATVDRGAFF
CDR3 DNA: TGTGCCACTGTGGACAGGGGAGCTTTCTTT

D gene: TRBD2
clone size: NA
J gene: TRBJ2-3
V gene: TRBV5-4
CDR3 protein: CASRPGLADPTDTQYF
CDR3 DNA: TGTGCCAGCAGACCGGGACTAGCGGACCCCACAGATACGCAGTATTTT

D gene: TRBD1
clone size: NA
J gene: TRBJ1-6
V gene: TRBV9
CDR3 protein: CASSVAGGGNSPLHF
CDR3 DNA: TGTGCCAGCAGCGTAGCAGGGGGTGGGAACTCACCCCTCCACTTT

D gene: TRBD2
clone size: NA
J gene: TRBJ2-1
V gene: TRBV7-3
CDR3 protein: CASSPQPMALAENNEQFF
CDR3 DNA: TGTGCCAGCAGCCCCCAGCCGATGGCACTAGCGGAGAACAATGAGCAGTTCTTC

D gene: NA
clone size: NA
J gene: TRBJ2-2
V gene: TRBV19
CDR3 protein: CASSIRGMVGPGELFF
CDR3 DNA: TGTGCCAGTAGTATAAGGGGTATGGTGGGTCCCGGGGAGCTGTTTTTT

D gene: NA
clone size: NA
J gene: TRBJ2-1
V gene: TRBV5-1
CDR3 protein: CASSLTAEAYNEQFF
CDR3 DNA: TGCGCCAGCAGCTTGACAGCGGAGGCCTACAATGAGCAGTTCTTC

D gene: NA
clone size: NA
J gene: TRBJ2-1
V gene: TRBV9
CDR3 protein: CASSVASYNEQFF
CDR3 DNA: TGTGCCAGCAGCGTAGCATCCTACAATGAGCAGTTCTTC

D gene: NA
clone size: NA
J gene: TRBJ2-2
V gene: TRBV7-9
CDR3 protein: CASSVDKNTGELFF
CDR3 DNA: TGTGCCAGCAGCGTCGACAAGAACACCGGGGAGCTGTTTTTT

D gene: NA
clone size: NA
J gene: TRBJ2-2
V gene: TRBV28
CDR3 protein: CASSPGGTNTGELFF
CDR3 DNA: TGTGCCAGCAGTCCCGGAGGTACGAACACCGGGGAGCTGTTTTTT

D gene: TRBD2
clone size: few
J gene: TRBJ2-2
V gene: TRBV11-2
CDR3 protein: CASSSLRTSGNTGELFF
CDR3 DNA: TGTGCCAGCAGCTCCCTTCGGACTAGCGGGAACACCGGGGAGCTGTTTTTT

D gene: NA
clone size: NA
J gene: TRBJ2-3
V gene: TRBV27
CDR3 protein: CASSTPGPDTQYF
CDR3 DNA: TGTGCCAGCAGTACACCAGGGCCAGATACGCAGTATTTT

D gene: NA
clone size: NA
J gene: TRBJ2-1
V gene: TRBV27
CDR3 protein: CASRGGGRDGEQFF
CDR3 DNA: TGTGCCAGCCGAGGGGGGGGGCGAGATGGTGAGCAGTTCTTC

D gene: NA
clone size: NA
J gene: TRBJ1-5
V gene: TRBV6-1
CDR3 protein: CASEEFDQPQHF
CDR3 DNA: TGTGCCAGCGAAGAGTTCGATCAGCCCCAGCATTTT

D gene: TRBD1
clone size: NA
J gene: TRBJ2-5
V gene: TRBV28
CDR3 protein: CASSSAGGYQETQYF
CDR3 DNA: TGTGCCAGCAGTTCGGCAGGGGGCTATCAGGAGACCCAGTACTTC

D gene: TRBD1
clone size: NA
J gene: TRBJ2-1
V gene: TRBV4-1
CDR3 protein: CASSQQTGGAYNEQFF
CDR3 DNA: TGCGCCAGCAGCCAACAGACAGGGGGCGCCTACAATGAGCAGTTCTTC

D gene: NA
clone size: many
J gene: TRBJ2-3
V gene: TRBV12-3/TRBV12-4
CDR3 protein: CASKTGSTDTQYF
CDR3 DNA: TGTGCCAGCAAAACCGGGTCCACAGATACGCAGTATTTT

D gene: TRBD1
clone size: NA
J gene: TRBJ1-1
V gene: TRBV5-1
CDR3 protein: CASSLPNTGGTEAFF
CDR3 DNA: TGCGCCAGCAGCTTGCCGAACACAGGGGGCACTGAAGCTTTCTTT

D gene: TRBD2
clone size: NA
J gene: TRBJ2-1
V gene: TRBV6-2/TRBV6-3
CDR3 protein: CASSSARGLAGGNEQFF
CDR3 DNA: TGTGCCAGCAGTTCCGCCCGAGGACTAGCGGGAGGCAATGAGCAGTTCTTC

D gene: NA
clone size: NA
J gene: TRBJ2-2
V gene: TRBV5-1
CDR3 protein: CASSRDRNTGELFF
CDR3 DNA: TGCGCCAGCAGCCGCGACAGGAACACCGGGGAGCTGTTTTTT

D gene: NA
clone size: NA
J gene: TRBJ1-5
V gene: TRBV4-1
CDR3 protein: CASSQERASNQPQHF
CDR3 DNA: TGCGCCAGCAGCCAAGAGAGGGCCAGTAATCAGCCCCAGCATTTT

D gene: TRBD1
clone size: NA
J gene: TRBJ1-4
V gene: TRBV27
CDR3 protein: CASSSGGTGLEKLFF
CDR3 DNA: TGTGCCAGCAGTTCGGGCGGGACAGGGCTTGAAAAACTGTTTTTT

D gene: TRBD1
clone size: once
J gene: TRBJ1-6
V gene: TRBV10-3
CDR3 protein: CAVRQGADSPLHF
CDR3 DNA: TGTGCCGTTAGACAGGGGGCTGATTCACCCCTCCACTTT

D gene: TRBD1
clone size: NA
J gene: TRBJ2-2
V gene: TRBV19
CDR3 protein: CASSIATGATGELFF
CDR3 DNA: TGTGCCAGTAGTATAGCGACAGGGGCAACCGGGGAGCTGTTTTTT

D gene: TRBD1
clone size: NA
J gene: TRBJ1-2
V gene: TRBV3-1/TRBV3-2
CDR3 protein: CASSPDRGGGYTF
CDR3 DNA: TGTGCCAGCAGCCCCGACAGGGGAGGTGGCTACACCTTC

D gene: TRBD1
clone size: NA
J gene: TRBJ1-5
V gene: TRBV6-2/TRBV6-3
CDR3 protein: CASSYPRDSHQPQHF
CDR3 DNA: TGTGCCAGCAGTTACCCCCGGGACAGTCATCAGCCCCAGCATTTT

D gene: TRBD1
clone size: NA
J gene: TRBJ1-5
V gene: TRBV6-5
CDR3 protein: CASSSDREKNQPQHF
CDR3 DNA: TGTGCCAGCAGCAGTGACAGGGAAAAAAATCAGCCCCAGCATTTT

D gene: NA
clone size: NA
J gene: TRBJ2-5
V gene: TRBV18
CDR3 protein: CASSPSGVQETQYF
CDR3 DNA: TGTGCCAGCTCACCGTCCGGGGTCCAAGAGACCCAGTACTTC

D gene: NA
clone size: NA
J gene: TRBJ2-7
V gene: TRBV21-1
CDR3 protein: CASSPCGDIYEQYF
CDR3 DNA: TGTGCCAGCAGCCCCTGCGGAGATATCTACGAGCAGTACTTC

D gene: TRBD1
clone size: NA
J gene: TRBJ2-5
V gene: TRBV29-1
CDR3 protein: CSAVAAGGWETQYF
CDR3 DNA: TGCAGCGCCGTAGCGGCAGGGGGCTGGGAGACCCAGTACTTC

D gene: TRBD2
clone size: NA
J gene: TRBJ2-3
V gene: TRBV4-1
CDR3 protein: CASSQGAGGLRTDTQYF
CDR3 DNA: TGCGCCAGCAGCCAAGGTGCGGGGGGGCTTAGGACAGATACGCAGTATTTT

D gene: NA
clone size: NA
J gene: TRBJ2-1
V gene: TRBV14
CDR3 protein: CASSPPGVLTYNEQFF
CDR3 DNA: TGTGCCAGCAGCCCCCCCGGGGTGCTGACATACAATGAGCAGTTCTTC

D gene: NA
clone size: NA
J gene: TRBJ1-1
V gene: TRBV6-2/TRBV6-3
CDR3 protein: CASSYPVHVGMNTEAFF
CDR3 DNA: TGTGCCAGCAGTTACCCAGTCCATGTGGGCATGAACACTGAAGCTTTCTTT

D gene: NA
clone size: NA
J gene: TRBJ2-5
V gene: TRBV28
CDR3 protein: CASSFSQVLETQYF
CDR3 DNA: TGTGCCAGCAGTTTTTCGCAGGTCCTGGAGACCCAGTACTTC

D gene: TRBD1
clone size: NA
J gene: TRBJ1-4
V gene: TRBV29-1
CDR3 protein: CSVEGQGGEKLFF
CDR3 DNA: TGCAGCGTTGAGGGACAGGGAGGAGAAAAACTGTTTTTT

D gene: TRBD1
clone size: NA
J gene: TRBJ1-2
V gene: TRBV27
CDR3 protein: CASSPMGGQNRRNYGYTF
CDR3 DNA: TGTGCCAGCAGTCCGATGGGGGGACAGAACAGGCGTAACTATGGCTACACCTTC